Each of the 17 T cell receptor beta chains below was sequenced from the same sample in a study of cytomegalovirus exposure and HLA in healthy donors. Vbeta (60) and Jbeta (13) primers were used in the PCR. The data were produced by immunoSEQ multiplex PCR, yet TCRdb's version contains in-frame clones alone and is incomplete. This table has about 200,000 clones, roughly three quarters appearing once. Material: PBMCs. These receptors originate from a man between 45 and 60 years old in good health and CMV-seronegative.

V gene TRBV9 combines with J gene TRBJ2-7, with 10 nucleotides matching TRBD2. CDR1 and CDR2 (germline): SGDLS, YYNGEE. The CDR3 is 18 residues long. The V segment lost 1 base and the J segment 0 bases; nucleotides outside the gene matches: 10. CDR3: CASSVSSGLAMGSYEQYF. CDR3 nucleotides: TGTGCCAGCAGCGTATCATCGGGACTAGCGATGGGCTCCTACGAGCAGTACTTC.

This clone showed up just once. CDR3 region: CASSLARSSTDTQYF. DNA for the CDR3: TGTGCCAGCAGCTTAGCGAGGTCTAGCACAGATACGCAGTATTTT. V and J are TRBV7-9 and TRBJ2-3; D is undetermined. The germline V and J ends were trimmed by 0 bases and 0 bases, with 7 bases remaining between them. The CDR3 runs 15 residues. The germline CDR1 and CDR2 sequences are SEHNR and FQNEAQ (reference sequence).

This chain uses TRBV7-2 with TRBJ2-5; 9 nucleotides agree with TRBD2. The length of the CDR3 is 14 residues. V lost 6 bases to trimming and J lost 3 bases; unmatched junction nucleotides: 5. CDR1 and CDR2 from the germline V gene are SGHTA and FQGNSA. The CDR3 bases are TGTGCCAGCAGGGAGGGACTAGCCGAAGAGACCCAGTACTTC. It translates to CASREGLAEETQYF.

This clone occurred once. V is TRBV27 and J is TRBJ2-3; D might be TRBD2 (6 bases). Per the germline V gene, CDR1 is MNHEY and CDR2 is SMNVEV (reference sequence). There are 15 residues in the CDR3. Trimming removed 6 bases from V and 0 bases from J, with 13 bases in between. CDR3 in DNA: TGTGCCAGCAGCCCCCTGGGGGGAAGCACAGATACGCAGTATTTT. It is translated as CASSPLGGSTDTQYF.

This clone was detected once. The rearrangement links TRBV19 to TRBJ1-4; D uncertain. Trimming stripped 6 bases from V and 0 bases from J, with 14 bases between. In germline, CDR1 is LNHDA, CDR2 SQIVND (reference sequence). The CDR3 spans 16 residues. CDR3 loop: CASSLTGRSTNEKLFF. The CDR3 DNA sequence: TGTGCCAGTAGCCTGACGGGGAGATCAACTAATGAAAAACTGTTTTTT.

The chain is built from TRBV7-9 and TRBJ2-5; TRBD1 matches at 7 bases. V lost 5 bases, J lost 5 bases, and 8 bases stayed unmatched. This CDR3 region has 14 residues. CDR1 and CDR2 from the germline V gene are SEHNR and FQNEAQ (reference sequence). The CDR3 protein is CASSRDSRTETQYF. The DNA for the CDR3 is TGTGCCAGCAGCCGGGACAGCCGAACTGAGACCCAGTACTTC. The full variable domain, with the rest looked up from reference TRBV7-9 and TRBJ2-5, is DTGVSQNPRHKITKRGQNVTFRCDPISEHNRLYWYRQTLGQGPEFLTYFQNEAQLEKSRLLSDRFSAERPKGSFSTLEIQRTEQGDSAMYLCASSRDSRTETQYFGPGTRLLVL.

The rearrangement links TRBV5-6 to TRBJ2-2, with TRBD2 as a possible D gene (6 bases). The CDR3 loop spans 16 amino acids. Germline CDR1 is SGHDT and CDR2 is YYEEEE. V lost 1 base, J lost 1 base, and 11 bases lay in between. In nucleotides, the CDR3 is TGTGCCAGCAGCTTGTGGTCGGGAGTGAACACCGGGGAGCTGTTTTTT. Amino acids: CASSLWSGVNTGELFF.

This chain joins TRBV7-2 and TRBJ2-7, with TRBD1 as a possible D gene (6 bases). The CDR3 contains 15 residues. Trimming removed 5 bases at V and 2 bases at J, with 16 bases between. The germline V gene encodes CDR1 SGHTA and CDR2 FQGNSA. CDR3 sequence: CASSTRTAYTYEQYF. CDR3 DNA sequence: TGTGCCAGCAGCACCCGGACAGCGTATACCTACGAGCAGTACTTC. Complete variable domain (other parts from reference TRBV7-2 and TRBJ2-7): GAGVSQSPSNKVTEKGKDVELRCDPISGHTALYWYRQSLGQGLEFLIYFQGNSAPDKSGLPSDRFSAERTGGSVSTLTIQRTQQEDSAVYLCASSTRTAYTYEQYFGPGTRLTVT.

Concerning this clone: This sample includes further DNA sequences coding for the same CDR3. The chain is built from TRBV5-1 and TRBJ1-5; the match to TRBD1 covers 9 bases. The CDR3 loop spans 15 amino acids. With 4 bases clipped from V and 1 base from J, the junction kept 3 bases outside the gene matches. Germline-derived CDR1 and CDR2 are SGHRS and YFSETQ. The CDR3 is CASSLGQGSNQPQHF. The CDR3 DNA follows: TGCGCCAGCAGCCTGGGACAGGGAAGCAATCAGCCCCAGCATTTT.

The genes are TRBV11-2 and TRBJ2-1, with 7 bases lining up with TRBD2. The V segment lost 5 bases and the J segment 1 base; nucleotides outside the gene matches: 8. Germline V gene sequence: CDR1 SGHAT, CDR2 FQNNGV. The CDR3 runs to 16 residues. In nucleotides, the CDR3 is TGTGCCAGCAGCCTCCGAGGACTAGTATCCTACAATGAGCAGTTCTTC. Translation gives CASSLRGLVSYNEQFF.

This sequence joins TRBV27 and TRBJ2-7, with 8 bases identical to TRBD1. J lost 3 bases, V lost 4 bases, and 8 bases had no gene match. The CDR3 loop spans 15 amino acids. The germline CDR1 and CDR2 sequences are MNHEY and SMNVEV (reference sequence). The CDR3 loop reads CASSSSGTGRYEQYF. The CDR3 DNA follows: TGTGCCAGCAGTTCATCCGGGACAGGCCGCTACGAGCAGTACTTC.

The chain recombines TRBV9 with TRBJ2-2, with TRBD2 matching over 11 bases. The trim removed 0 bases at V and 3 bases at J, leaving 4 bases unmatched. Germline V gene lookup returns CDR1 SGDLS and CDR2 YYNGEE. The CDR3 is made up of 17 amino acids. This CDR3 reads CASSVGGLAEYTGELFF. The DNA for the CDR3 is TGTGCCAGCAGCGTAGGGGGACTAGCGGAGTACACCGGGGAGCTGTTTTTT.

This clone came up a few times. The gene calls are TRBV7-6 and TRBJ1-1; 9 nucleotides line up with TRBD1. Trimming removed 5 bases from V and 5 bases from J; junction bases left unmatched: 3. The CDR3 runs 13 residues. CDR1 and CDR2 from the germline V gene are SGHVS and FNYEAQ. DNA for the CDR3: TGTGCCAGCAGCGTGGACAGGGGAACTGAAGCTTTCTTT. As protein: CASSVDRGTEAFF.

The V and J genes are TRBV29-1 and TRBJ2-7, with D perhaps matching TRBD1 (5 bases). Germline assignment: CDR1 SQVTM and CDR2 ANQGSEA. The CDR3 length is 12 residues. Trimming cost V 0 bases and J 8 bases, with 11 bases left between them. In DNA form, the CDR3 reads TGCAGCGTTGAAGATATAGGGGTGAAGCAGTACTTC. Encoded protein: CSVEDIGVKQYF.

This chain connects TRBV9 to TRBJ2-7; D not certain. V was cut by 0 bases and J by 0 bases, with 10 bases left in between. The CDR3 is 15 residues long. CDR1 is SGDLS, CDR2 YYNGEE, per germline. CDR3 residues: CASSVGSSVSYEQYF. For the CDR3, the DNA is TGTGCCAGCAGCGTAGGGTCTAGTGTCTCCTACGAGCAGTACTTC. Looking up the rest from reference TRBV9 and TRBJ2-7 gives the full variable domain: DSGVTQTPKHLITATGQRVTLRCSPRSGDLSVYWYQQSLDQGLQFLIQYYNGEERAKGNILERFSAQQFPDLHSELNLSSLELGDSALYFCASSVGSSVSYEQYFGPGTRLTVT.

This chain connects TRBV5-5 to TRBJ1-3; D remains unclear. From germline, CDR1 is SGHKS and CDR2 YYEKEE (reference sequence). V was clipped by 0 bases and J by 0 bases, with 10 bases between them. The CDR3 totals 16 residues. The CDR3 spells CASSLVAGSSGNTIYF. The CDR3 nucleotides read TGTGCCAGCAGCTTGGTGGCGGGGAGCTCTGGAAACACCATATATTTT.

J is TRBJ1-2 and V is TRBV19; the D gene is possibly TRBD1 (6 bases). This CDR3 has 14 residues. Germline CDR1 LNHDA, CDR2 SQIVND (reference sequence). Trimming cost V 3 bases and J 8 bases, with 16 bases left between them. The CDR3 nucleotides are TGTGCCAGTAGTATCGAACAGGGACGTTGGGGCTACACCTTC. Translating gives CASSIEQGRWGYTF.